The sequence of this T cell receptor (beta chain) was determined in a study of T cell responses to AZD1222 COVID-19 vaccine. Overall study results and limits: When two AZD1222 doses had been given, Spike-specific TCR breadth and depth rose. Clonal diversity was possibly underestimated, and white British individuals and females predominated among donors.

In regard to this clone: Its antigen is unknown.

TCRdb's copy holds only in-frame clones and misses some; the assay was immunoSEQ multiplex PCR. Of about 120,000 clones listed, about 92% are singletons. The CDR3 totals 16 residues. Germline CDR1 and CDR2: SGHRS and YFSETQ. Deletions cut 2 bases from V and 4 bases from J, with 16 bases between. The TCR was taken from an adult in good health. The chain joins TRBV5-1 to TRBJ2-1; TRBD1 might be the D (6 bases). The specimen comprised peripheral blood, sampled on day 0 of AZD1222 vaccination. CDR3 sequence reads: CASSLASRGSYNEQFF. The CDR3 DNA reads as TGCGCCAGCAGCTTAGCCAGCAGGGGCTCATACAATGAGCAGTTCTTC.